These 22 T cell receptor beta chains came from one sample sequenced in a study of cytomegalovirus exposure and HLA in healthy donors (dated by TCRdb to 2016 to 2017). Library creation used the immunoSEQ multiplex PCR assay. For the multiplex PCR, a mixture combining 60 forward primers for TCR Vbeta segments and 13 reverse primers for TCR Jbeta segments was used. The table was pulled from immuneACCESS by TCRdb, which kept in-frame rearrangements only. Such tables lose some clones; where checked, under half of the loss comes from unresolved V genes, and the rest has no known cause. Within this sample are roughly 170,000 clones, with less than 85% of them counted one time only. The ten largest clones capture around 5% of the sample. Sequencing was done on a sample of PBMCs. Source of these receptors: a man between 18 and 35 years old in good health and CMV-seronegative.

The chain uses TRBV28 and TRBJ2-1, with D unresolved. CDR1 and CDR2 from the germline V gene are MDHEN and SYDVKM. This CDR3 is 13 amino acids long. Trimming removed 6 bases from V and 4 bases from J, with 10 bases in between. This chain's CDR3 is CASSRPSYNEQFF. The DNA of the CDR3 is TGTGCCAGCAGCAGGCCATCTTACAATGAGCAGTTCTTC.

Of note for this clone: Within the sample, other DNA sequences also encode this same CDR3. The V and J genes are TRBV5-1 and TRBJ2-3, with D unresolved. V dropped 2 bases and J dropped 0 bases, with 7 bases sitting between them. The CDR3 contains 14 residues. Germline V gives CDR1 SGHRS, CDR2 YFSETQ. The CDR3 bases are TGCGCCAGCAGCTTACTGAGAAGCACAGATACGCAGTATTTT. Translation gives CASSLLRSTDTQYF.

The V and J genes are TRBV7-9 and TRBJ2-1; D not certain. The V end was cut by 4 bases, the J end by 0 bases, with 7 bases between. The CDR3 has 14 residues. The germline V gene has CDR1 SEHNR and CDR2 FQNEAQ (reference sequence). CDR3 sequence: CASSSTFSYNEQFF. The CDR3 DNA is TGTGCCAGCAGCTCGACTTTCTCCTACAATGAGCAGTTCTTC.

The chain joins TRBV18 to TRBJ2-5; the match to TRBD1 covers 8 bases. V was clipped by 4 bases and J by 5 bases; unmatched bases: 9. CDR1 and CDR2 from the germline V gene are KGHSH and LQKENI. CDR3 length: 15 amino acids. The CDR3 DNA is TGTGCCAGCTCACGATCTGGACAGGGTTTCGAGACCCAGTACTTC. This codes for CASSRSGQGFETQYF.

This clone was recorded only once. This chain joins TRBV19 and TRBJ1-4; D is perhaps TRBD1 (5 bases). The CDR3 is 15 residues long. Germline assignment: CDR1 LNHDA and CDR2 SQIVND (reference sequence). Trimming took 3 bases from V and 6 from J, leaving 14 bases between them. This CDR3 reads CASSIIFQGDEKLFF. In nucleotides, the CDR3 is TGTGCCAGTAGTATCATTTTCCAGGGTGATGAAAAACTGTTTTTT.

The chain has TRBV11-2 and TRBJ1-2; TRBD1 is a possible D gene (5 bases). Germline CDR1 and CDR2: SGHAT and FQNNGV. V gave up 7 bases and J gave up 6 bases, with 12 bases separating them. The CDR3 sequence is 12 residues long. Here the CDR3 reads CASISDRHGYTF. The CDR3 region has the DNA TGTGCCAGCATCTCCGACAGACATGGCTACACCTTC.

The CDR3, as DNA: TGTGCCAGCAGCGTAGGGCCTAGCGGGCCATCCTACGAGCAGTACTTC. Its protein product is CASSVGPSGPSYEQYF. The chain couples TRBV9 to TRBJ2-7, with 8 nucleotides matching TRBD2. Germline loops: CDR1 SGDLS, CDR2 YYNGEE. The length of the CDR3 is 16 residues. J was trimmed by 1 base and V by 0 bases; bases with no gene match: 6. Drawing the rest from reference TRBV9 and TRBJ2-7, the complete variable domain is DSGVTQTPKHLITATGQRVTLRCSPRSGDLSVYWYQQSLDQGLQFLIQYYNGEERAKGNILERFSAQQFPDLHSELNLSSLELGDSALYFCASSVGPSGPSYEQYFGPGTRLTVT.

This clone showed up just once. The chain couples TRBV29-1 to TRBJ1-1; D call uncertain. Germline assignment: CDR1 SQVTM and CDR2 ANQGSEA. This CDR3 spans 13 amino acids. Trimming cost V 2 bases and J 0 bases, with 7 bases left between them. CDR3 in DNA: TGCAGCGTTGAAAAGAGGCTGAACACTGAAGCTTTCTTT. It encodes CSVEKRLNTEAFF.

The rearrangement links TRBV28 to TRBJ2-5, with TRBD2 matching 9 bases. After removal of 5 bases from V and 5 bases from J, the junction contained 6 bases not matched to a gene. The CDR3 runs to 14 residues. CDR1 and CDR2 from the germline V gene are MDHEN and SYDVKM. CDR3 residues: CASSGSGGWETQYF. The DNA of the CDR3 is TGTGCCAGCAGTGGTAGCGGGGGCTGGGAGACCCAGTACTTC. The full variable domain, completed using reference TRBV28 and TRBJ2-5, is DVKVTQSSRYLVKRTGEKVFLECVQDMDHENMFWYRQDPGLGLRLIYFSYDVKMKEKGDIPEGYSVSREKKERFSLILESASTNQTSMYLCASSGSGGWETQYFGPGTRLLVL.

The J gene is TRBJ2-7, the V gene TRBV28; the match to TRBD2 covers 9 bases. Germline CDR1 and CDR2: MDHEN and SYDVKM. V dropped 5 bases and J dropped 2; count of bases not matched to a gene: 13. This CDR3 contains 17 residues. CDR3 region: CASSARVWSSGAYEQYF. The CDR3 DNA reads as TGTGCCAGCAGTGCTAGGGTTTGGTCTAGCGGGGCCTACGAGCAGTACTTC.

J is TRBJ2-2 and V is TRBV6-5; no reliable D call. The CDR3 is 13 residues long. From germline, CDR1 is MNHEY and CDR2 SVGAGI. The V gene lost 5 bases and the J gene lost 4 bases, with 8 bases spanning the gap. The CDR3 DNA is TGTGCCAGCAGTGTGAACAGCACCGGGGAGCTGTTTTTT. Translated: CASSVNSTGELFF.

The rearrangement uses TRBV7-8 and TRBJ1-2; 9 positions agree with TRBD1. Per germline, CDR1 SGHVS and CDR2 FQNEAQ. J gave up 4 bases and V 6 bases, and 9 bases lay outside the gene matches. The CDR3 has 15 residues. The CDR3 nucleotides are TGTGCCAGCAGTTTAACAGGGGGCTCAACCTATGGCTACACCTTC. Its protein product is CASSLTGGSTYGYTF.

This chain joins TRBV9 and TRBJ2-5; 8 bases fit TRBD1. The CDR3 extends over 14 amino acids. Germline CDR1 is SGDLS and CDR2 is YYNGEE. J was trimmed by 4 bases and V by 4 bases; bases with no gene match: 6. CDR3 sequence reads: CASSPNTGGETQYF. DNA for the CDR3: TGTGCCAGCAGCCCAAATACAGGGGGAGAGACCCAGTACTTC.

As DNA, the CDR3 is TGTGCCAGCCGACAACAGGGATCTGGCTACGAGCAGTACTTC. Translation gives CASRQQGSGYEQYF. The rearrangement uses TRBV28 and TRBJ2-7, with D possibly matching TRBD1 (6 bases). This CDR3 comprises 14 residues. The ends were cut back, 8 bases at V and 3 bases at J, with 17 bases in the middle. CDR1 MDHEN and CDR2 SYDVKM come from the germline V gene. The entire variable domain, with the rest obtained from reference TRBV28 and TRBJ2-7, is as follows: DVKVTQSSRYLVKRTGEKVFLECVQDMDHENMFWYRQDPGLGLRLIYFSYDVKMKEKGDIPEGYSVSREKKERFSLILESASTNQTSMYLCASRQQGSGYEQYFGPGTRLTVT.

CDR3: CASSFGLATGTQYF. The CDR3 DNA sequence: TGTGCCAGCAGCTTTGGACTAGCCACGGGGACCCAGTACTTC. V is TRBV11-1 and J is TRBJ2-5, with 8 bases identical to TRBD2. Trimming at V came to 3 bases and at J to 7 bases, leaving 7 bases not matched to a gene. CDR1 and CDR2 from the germline V gene are SGHAT and FQDESV (reference sequence). The CDR3 covers 14 residues.

The chain joins TRBV5-1 to TRBJ2-3; D unresolved. The CDR3 is 13 amino acids. V was trimmed by 5 bases and J by 6 bases, leaving 13 bases between them. Germline CDR1 and CDR2: SGHRS and YFSETQ. The CDR3, as DNA: TGCGCCAGCAGGGGCCTCCCCAGCGATACGCAGTATTTT. Protein sequence: CASRGLPSDTQYF.

This chain links TRBV4-1 with TRBJ1-5, with D tentatively TRBD1 (6 bases). V was trimmed by 4 bases and J by 3 bases, leaving 13 bases between them. The germline gives CDR1 MGHRA, CDR2 YSYEKL. There are 15 residues in the CDR3. The CDR3 nucleotides read TGCGCCAGCAGCCTCGGGAACAGGGACAATCAGCCCCAGCATTTT. Translated: CASSLGNRDNQPQHF.

The gene calls are TRBV19 and TRBJ1-1; 8 positions match TRBD1. The CDR3 extends over 13 amino acids. Trimming cost V 9 bases and J 5 bases; bases outside gene matches: 8. Germline V gene sequence: CDR1 LNHDA, CDR2 SQIVND (reference sequence). CDR3 DNA: TGTGCCAGCGACAGGGGTAAAGGTACTGAAGCTTTCTTT. Protein: CASDRGKGTEAFF.

J is TRBJ1-5 and V is TRBV19, with 10 bases matching TRBD1. The CDR3 runs to 16 residues. V gave up 5 bases and J gave up 1 base; unmatched junction bases: 5. Germline-derived CDR1 and CDR2 are LNHDA and SQIVND (reference sequence). The CDR3 nucleotides read TGTGCCAGTAGTCTAGGACAGGGGGGAAGCAATCAGCCCCAGCATTTT. Translated, it gives CASSLGQGGSNQPQHF. The variable domain in full, with the rest retrieved from reference TRBV19 and TRBJ1-5, is DGGITQSPKYLFRKEGQNVTLSCEQNLNHDAMYWYRQDPGQGLRLIYYSQIVNDFQKGDIAEGYSVSREKKESFPLTVTSAQKNPTAFYLCASSLGQGGSNQPQHFGDGTRLSIL.

The J gene is TRBJ2-3, the V gene TRBV19; 11 positions agree with TRBD2. J lost 0 bases, V lost 5 bases, and 7 bases had no gene match. CDR1 and CDR2 from the germline V gene are LNHDA and SQIVND (reference sequence). This CDR3 region has 17 residues. The CDR3 loop reads CASSWPSGGLSTDTQYF. CDR3 bases: TGTGCCAGTAGTTGGCCTAGCGGGGGGCTAAGCACAGATACGCAGTATTTT.

This clone has just a few counts. CDR3 bases: TGTGCCAGCAGATCCTCAGAGGTGGGAAAACTGTTTTTT. Translated, it gives CASRSSEVGKLFF. V usage is TRBV7-8 and J usage is TRBJ1-4; D gene unclear. CDR1 and CDR2 (germline): SGHVS, FQNEAQ. The CDR3 spans 13 residues. V dropped 6 bases and J dropped 10 bases, with 15 bases sitting between them.

The chain combines TRBV7-2 with TRBJ2-7, with TRBD2 matching 13 bases. Unmatched junction bases numbered 5, after V lost 7 bases and J lost 5 bases. The CDR3 is 14 amino acids. The germline CDR1 and CDR2 sequences are SGHTA and FQGNSA. CDR3 nucleotide sequence: TGTGCCAGCACCCCGGGACTAGCGGGGCACGAGCAGTACTTC. Encoded protein: CASTPGLAGHEQYF.